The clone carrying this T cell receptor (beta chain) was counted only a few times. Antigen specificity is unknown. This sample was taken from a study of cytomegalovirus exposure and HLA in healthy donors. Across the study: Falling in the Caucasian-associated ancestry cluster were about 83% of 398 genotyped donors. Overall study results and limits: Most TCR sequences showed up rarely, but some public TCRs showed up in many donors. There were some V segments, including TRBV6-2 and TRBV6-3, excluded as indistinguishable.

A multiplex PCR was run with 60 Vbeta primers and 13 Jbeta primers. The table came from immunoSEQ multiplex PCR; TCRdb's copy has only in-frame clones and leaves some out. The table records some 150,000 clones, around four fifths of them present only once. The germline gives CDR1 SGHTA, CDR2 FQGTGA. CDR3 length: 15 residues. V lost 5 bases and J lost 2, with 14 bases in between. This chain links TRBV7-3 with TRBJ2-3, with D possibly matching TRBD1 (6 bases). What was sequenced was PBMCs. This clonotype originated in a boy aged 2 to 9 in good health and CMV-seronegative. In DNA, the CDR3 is TGTGCCAGCAGCCTGCTGGGACAATACACAGATACGCAGTATTTT. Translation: CASSLLGQYTDTQYF.